This is a list of T cell receptor beta chains from one sample in a study of blood T cell repertoires in COVID-19. Libraries were prepared by immunoSEQ multiplex PCR; TCRdb keeps only in-frame clonotypes and omits some of them. The sample yields just over 90,000 clones, roughly 90% seen once. The sample was peripheral blood. These receptors all stem from a human donor with active COVID-19. The donor label of this sample is uncertain. The CDR3 runs from the conserved cysteine through the conserved F or W. The D gene is left open where the match is weak. A row's size may be missing; if present it is once, few, many or a size class.

V gene	clone size	D gene	J gene	CDR3 protein	CDR3 DNA
TRBV4-1	.	.	TRBJ2-1	CASSRVGGPDNEQFF	TGCGCCAGCAGCCGCGTCGGGGGGCCTGACAATGAGCAGTTCTTC
TRBV4-3	.	TRBD1	TRBJ2-2	CASSQPAGQGINTGELFF	TGCGCCAGCAGCCAACCAGCGGGACAGGGGATTAACACCGGGGAGCTGTTTTTT
TRBV27	.	TRBD2	TRBJ2-7	CASSVAGASYEQYF	TGTGCCAGCAGCGTAGCGGGGGCCTCCTACGAGCAGTACTTC
TRBV9	.	.	TRBJ1-1	CASSVGLGHTEAFF	TGTGCCAGCAGCGTAGGTCTGGGGCACACTGAAGCTTTCTTT
TRBV11-2	once	TRBD2	TRBJ2-7	CASSLASGGSYEQYF	TGTGCCAGCAGCTTAGCTAGCGGGGGATCCTACGAGCAGTACTTC
TRBV7-2	.	TRBD1	TRBJ1-2	CASSLATGGAGYTF	TGTGCCAGCAGCTTAGCGACAGGGGGCGCGGGCTACACCTTC
TRBV19	.	TRBD1	TRBJ1-5	CASSLQGLSNQPQHF	TGTGCCAGTAGTTTACAGGGGTTAAGCAATCAGCCCCAGCATTTT
TRBV7-9	.	TRBD1	TRBJ2-7	CASSSLRDRVYEQYF	TGTGCCAGCAGCTCGCTCCGAGACAGGGTTTACGAGCAGTACTTC
TRBV10-1	.	TRBD2	TRBJ2-3	CASSEPGLGSDTQYF	TGCGCCAGCAGTGAGCCGGGACTAGGGTCAGATACGCAGTATTTT
TRBV4-1	.	.	TRBJ1-1	CASSQETYNTEAFF	TGCGCCAGCAGCCAAGAGACTTACAACACTGAAGCTTTCTTT
TRBV2	.	.	TRBJ1-5	CASMVTSNSNQPQHF	TGTGCCAGCATGGTCACATCGAATAGCAATCAGCCCCAGCATTTT
TRBV5-4	.	TRBD2	TRBJ2-7	CASSSSPGLAYEQYF	TGTGCCAGCAGCTCCTCTCCGGGACTAGCTTACGAGCAGTACTTC
TRBV7-2	.	.	TRBJ2-2	CASSLSRVNTGELFF	TGTGCCAGCAGTCTTTCACGGGTAAACACCGGGGAGCTGTTTTTT
TRBV3-1/TRBV3-2	.	.	TRBJ2-5	CASSSPGNIQETQYF	TGTGCCAGCAGCAGCCCCGGGAATATACAAGAGACCCAGTACTTC
TRBV28	.	TRBD1	TRBJ1-6	CAAGGQHYSPLHF	TGTGCCGCAGGGGGACAGCATTATTCACCCCTCCACTTT
TRBV5-1	.	TRBD2	TRBJ2-5	CASSPLAGVVETQYF	TGCGCCAGCAGCCCCTTAGCGGGGGTGGTTGAGACCCAGTACTTC
TRBV6-6	.	TRBD1	TRBJ2-3	CASNSGGADTQYF	TGTGCCAGTAACTCAGGGGGCGCAGATACGCAGTATTTT
TRBV2	.	.	TRBJ2-7	CASTLEQTSYEQYF	TGTGCCAGCACCCTCGAACAGACTAGCTACGAGCAGTACTTC
TRBV2	.	.	TRBJ1-1	CASSEERNTEAFF	TGTGCCAGCAGTGAAGAGAGGAACACTGAAGCTTTCTTT
TRBV18	.	TRBD1	TRBJ1-3	CASSPRTGKEDTIYF	TGTGCCAGCTCACCGAGGACAGGGAAGGAAGACACCATATATTTT
TRBV19	.	TRBD1	TRBJ1-2	CASSPRGGQGGDYGYTF	TGTGCCAGTAGTCCCCGGGGCGGACAGGGAGGTGACTATGGCTACACCTTC
TRBV5-4	.	.	TRBJ2-6	CASNLYGGGSGANVLTF	TGTGCCAGCAACCTTTACGGTGGCGGCTCTGGGGCCAACGTCCTGACTTTC
TRBV18	.	.	TRBJ1-1	CASSPKEGNTEAFF	TGTGCCAGCTCACCTAAGGAGGGGAACACTGAAGCTTTCTTT
TRBV27	.	.	TRBJ2-7	CASSFIRGSYEQYF	TGTGCCAGCAGTTTCATCAGGGGATCATACGAGCAGTACTTC
TRBV30	.	TRBD1	TRBJ1-1	CAWRDRGYTQEAFF	TGTGCCTGGAGAGACAGGGGCTATACGCAGGAAGCTTTCTTT
TRBV12-3/TRBV12-4	few	.	TRBJ2-7	CASSLTGRYEQYF	TGTGCCAGCAGTTTAACAGGGCGTTACGAGCAGTACTTC
TRBV11-3	.	TRBD2	TRBJ2-3	CASSSPPGTSGSDTQYF	TGTGCCAGCAGCTCGCCACCCGGGACTAGCGGTTCAGATACGCAGTATTTT
TRBV28	.	.	TRBJ1-1	CASSLKVPGEAFF	TGTGCCAGCAGTTTAAAGGTCCCCGGGGAAGCTTTCTTT
TRBV24-1	.	TRBD1	TRBJ2-3	CATSETGTSADTQYF	TGTGCCACCAGTGAGACAGGGACCTCCGCAGATACGCAGTATTTT
TRBV18	.	.	TRBJ1-2	CASSPGARGSYGYTF	TGTGCCAGCTCACCAGGGGCGCGGGGGAGCTATGGCTACACCTTC
TRBV15	.	TRBD1	TRBJ1-2	CATSLIRDRDYGYTF	TGTGCCACCAGCCTAATCCGAGACAGGGACTATGGCTACACCTTC
TRBV27	.	TRBD1	TRBJ1-4	CASSLLSGTVEKLFF	TGTGCCAGCAGTTTATTATCGGGGACAGTCGAAAAACTGTTTTTT
TRBV5-1	.	.	TRBJ1-4	CASSTGGALNEKLFF	TGCGCCAGCAGCACCGGAGGGGCTCTTAATGAAAAACTGTTTTTT
TRBV12-5	.	TRBD1	TRBJ1-5	CASLGSGGGQPQHF	TGTGCTAGTCTAGGATCAGGGGGCGGTCAGCCCCAGCATTTT
TRBV7-9	once	.	TRBJ2-5	CASSSSRGAAQETQYF	TGTGCCAGCAGCTCATCCCGGGGGGCGGCCCAAGAGACCCAGTACTTC
TRBV5-8	.	.	TRBJ2-7	CASSGRQTVDEQYF	TGTGCCAGCAGCGGCAGACAGACGGTCGACGAGCAGTACTTC
TRBV3-1/TRBV3-2	.	.	TRBJ1-3	CASSYNTIRSSGNTIYF	TGTGCCAGCAGCTACAATACAATCAGAAGCTCTGGAAACACCATATATTTT
TRBV10-3	.	TRBD1	TRBJ1-2	CAISDRVTDGYTF	TGTGCCATCAGCGACAGGGTGACTGATGGCTACACCTTC
TRBV6-4	.	TRBD1	TRBJ1-6	CASSDGGQGNSPLHF	TGTGCCAGCAGTGACGGGGGACAGGGGAATTCACCCCTCCACTTT
TRBV5-6	.	TRBD2	TRBJ2-5	CASSPGLAGSEETQYF	TGTGCCAGCAGCCCGGGACTAGCGGGGAGTGAGGAGACCCAGTACTTC
TRBV4-2	.	TRBD2	TRBJ2-2	CASSQGLGTSGGRNTGELFF	TGTGCCAGCAGCCAAGGCCTCGGGACTAGCGGGGGCCGTAACACCGGGGAGCTGTTTTTT
TRBV10-3	.	TRBD1	TRBJ2-7	CAIGRTGVGYEQYF	TGTGCCATCGGAAGGACAGGGGTTGGCTACGAGCAGTACTTC
TRBV6-2/TRBV6-3	.	.	TRBJ2-7	CASSYCVDQGPNYEQYF	TGTGCCAGCAGTTACTGTGTCGACCAGGGGCCGAACTACGAGCAGTACTTC
TRBV18	.	.	TRBJ2-7	CASSPTQGLAASSEQYF	TGTGCCAGCTCACCAACGCAAGGATTAGCGGCCTCGTCCGAGCAGTACTTC
TRBV28	.	TRBD1	TRBJ1-5	CASRATGGRNQPQHF	TGTGCCAGCAGGGCGACAGGGGGAAGGAATCAGCCCCAGCATTTT
TRBV4-3	.	.	TRBJ2-3	CASSQDRPGYGITQYF	TGCGCCAGCAGCCAAGATCGGCCGGGGTATGGGATAACGCAGTATTTT